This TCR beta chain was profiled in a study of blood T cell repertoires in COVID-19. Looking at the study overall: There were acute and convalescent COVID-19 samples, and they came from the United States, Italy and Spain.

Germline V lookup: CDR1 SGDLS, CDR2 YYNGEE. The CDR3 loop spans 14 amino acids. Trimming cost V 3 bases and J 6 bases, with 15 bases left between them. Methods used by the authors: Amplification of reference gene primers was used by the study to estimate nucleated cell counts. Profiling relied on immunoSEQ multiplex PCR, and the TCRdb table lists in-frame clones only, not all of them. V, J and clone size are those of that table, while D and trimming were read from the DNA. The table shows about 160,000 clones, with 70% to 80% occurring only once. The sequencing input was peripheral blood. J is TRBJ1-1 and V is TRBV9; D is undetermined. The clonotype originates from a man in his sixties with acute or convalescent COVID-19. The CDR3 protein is CASSGWGGRAEAFF. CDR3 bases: TGTGCCAGCAGCGGATGGGGAGGTAGGGCTGAAGCTTTCTTT. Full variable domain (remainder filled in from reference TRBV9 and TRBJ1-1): DSGVTQTPKHLITATGQRVTLRCSPRSGDLSVYWYQQSLDQGLQFLIQYYNGEERAKGNILERFSAQQFPDLHSELNLSSLELGDSALYFCASSGWGGRAEAFFGQGTRLTVV.